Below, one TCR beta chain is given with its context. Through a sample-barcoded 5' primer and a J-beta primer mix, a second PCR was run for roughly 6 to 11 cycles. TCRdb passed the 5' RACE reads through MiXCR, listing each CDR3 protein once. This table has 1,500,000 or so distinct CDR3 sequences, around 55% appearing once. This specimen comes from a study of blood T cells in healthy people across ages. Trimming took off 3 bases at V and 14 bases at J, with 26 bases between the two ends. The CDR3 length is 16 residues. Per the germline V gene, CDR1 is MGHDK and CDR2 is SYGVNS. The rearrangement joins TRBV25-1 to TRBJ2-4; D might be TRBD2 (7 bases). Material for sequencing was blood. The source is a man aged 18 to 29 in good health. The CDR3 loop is CASSDPAGTRAAGEYF. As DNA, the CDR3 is TGTGCCAGCAGTGATCCCGCCGGGACACGGGCTGCGGGAGAGTACTTC.